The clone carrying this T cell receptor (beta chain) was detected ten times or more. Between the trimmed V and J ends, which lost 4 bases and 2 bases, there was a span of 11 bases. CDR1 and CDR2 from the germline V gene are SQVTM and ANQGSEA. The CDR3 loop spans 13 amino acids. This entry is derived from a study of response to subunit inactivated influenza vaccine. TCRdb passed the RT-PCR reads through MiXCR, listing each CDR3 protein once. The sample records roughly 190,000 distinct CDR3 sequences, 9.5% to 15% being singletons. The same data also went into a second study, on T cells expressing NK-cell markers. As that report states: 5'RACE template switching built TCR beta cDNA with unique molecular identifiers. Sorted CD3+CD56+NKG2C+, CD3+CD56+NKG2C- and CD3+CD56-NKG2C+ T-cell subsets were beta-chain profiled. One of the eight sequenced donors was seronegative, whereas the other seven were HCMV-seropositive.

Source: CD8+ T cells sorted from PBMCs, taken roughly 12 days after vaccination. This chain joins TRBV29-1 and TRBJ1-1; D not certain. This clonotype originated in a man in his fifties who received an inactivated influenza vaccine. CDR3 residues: CSVAEGLNTEAFF. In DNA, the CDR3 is TGCAGCGTTGCGGAGGGCCTAAACACTGAAGCTTTCTTT. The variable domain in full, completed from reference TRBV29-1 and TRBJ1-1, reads SAVISQKPSRDICQRGTSLTIQCQVDSQVTMMFWYRQQPGQSLTLIATANQGSEATYESGFVIDKFPISRPNLTFSTLTVSNMSPEDSSIYLCSVAEGLNTEAFFGQGTRLTVV.